Listed below are T cell receptor beta chains from one sample, sequenced in a study of Graves' ophthalmopathy and Graves' hyperthyroidism. TCRdb re-derived calls from the multiplex PCR reads in MiXCR, one entry per CDR3 protein. The table lists 650,000 to 900,000 distinct CDR3 sequences, 35% to 50% of them singletons. The source material was peripheral blood. These receptors originate from an adult man with Graves' ophthalmopathy. CDR3s include the opening cysteine and the closing phenylalanine or tryptophan. The D gene is left open where the match is weak. Expanded clones get a size class; other rows say once, few or many, or leave the size out.

d_call | j_call | clone_size | v_call | cdr3_nt | cdr3_aa
- | TRBJ2-7 | - | TRBV2 | TGTGCCAGCAGCTTAAGTCAGCAGTACTTC | CASSLSQQYF
- | TRBJ1-5 | many | TRBV7-9 | TGTGCCAGCAGCTGGGGAACGGGGACCAATCAGCCCCAGCATTTT | CASSWGTGTNQPQHF
TRBD1 | TRBJ1-2 | - | TRBV7-4 | TGTGCCAGCGGACAAGTAGGGGGCGACACCTTC | CASGQVGGDTF
- | TRBJ2-5 | many | TRBV7-6 | TGTGCCAGCAGCTTAGCGCGCGGGCGGACCCAAGAGACCCAGTACTTC | CASSLARGRTQETQYF
- | TRBJ2-7 | few | TRBV20-1 | TGCAGTGCCGAGTTCGAGTACCCCTCCTACGAGCAGTACTTC | CSAEFEYPSYEQYF
TRBD1 | TRBJ2-5 | once | TRBV24-1 | TGTGCCAGCAGCCGAAGGGACAGGGGGGCGAGAGAGACCCAGTACTTC | CASSRRDRGARETQYF
- | TRBJ1-2 | - | TRBV7-9 | TGTGCCAGCAGTTACTCGACGGTTAGGCGGAACTATGGCTACACCTTC | CASSYSTVRRNYGYTF
- | TRBJ1-2 | - | TRBV20-1 | TGCAGTGCTAGAGATGGGGACAAAACCGCGGGCTACACCTTC | CSARDGDKTAGYTF
TRBD1 | TRBJ1-1 | few | TRBV14 | TGTGCCAGCTCACCTCCCACAGGGGGATGGAACACTGAAGCTTTCTTT | CASSPPTGGWNTEAFF
- | TRBJ1-5 | - | TRBV5-1 | TGCGCCAGCAGCTTGGGGACGGATAGCAATCAGCCCCAGCATTTT | CASSLGTDSNQPQHF
- | TRBJ2-5 | - | TRBV5-1 | TGCGCCAGCAGCTTCAGTTCGCGACTAGAGACCCAGTACTTC | CASSFSSRLETQYF
- | TRBJ2-5 | - | TRBV12-3/TRBV12-4 | TGTGCCAGCACCCCGGGGGCCGTTGGCCAAGAGACCCAGTACTTC | CASTPGAVGQETQYF
TRBD1 | TRBJ2-7 | - | TRBV25-1 | TGTGCCAGTAGTATAGGACAGGGGCACCAGCCCCAGCAGTACTTC | CASSIGQGHQPQQYF
- | TRBJ1-5 | many | TRBV15 | TGTGCCACCGGCCGCTTGTCGGAGAGGCCCCAGCATTTT | CATGRLSERPQHF
- | TRBJ2-2 | few | TRBV7-9 | TGTGCCAGCAGCTTTTTCCCAGACACCGGGGAGCTGTTTTTT | CASSFFPDTGELFF
- | TRBJ1-2 | many | TRBV2 | TGTGCCAGCAGTCGTCGCAGGGAAGACTTCGATGGCTACACCTTC | CASSRRREDFDGYTF
- | TRBJ2-6 | - | TRBV2 | TGTGCCAGCGGATTTGGTGGGGCCAACGTCCTGACTTTC | CASGFGGANVLTF
- | TRBJ1-1 | - | TRBV25-1 | TGTGCCAGCAGTTTCACAGCGGCGAACACTGAAGCCTTCTTT | CASSFTAANTEAFF
- | TRBJ1-2 | - | TRBV7-9 | TGTGCCAGCAGCCCCGACCTGAACTATGGCTACACCTTC | CASSPDLNYGYTF
- | TRBJ1-4 | - | TRBV25-1 | TGTGCCAGCAGTGACACGGGGGTCGATGAAAAACTGTTTTTT | CASSDTGVDEKLFF
TRBD1 | TRBJ1-5 | - | TRBV24-1 | TGTGCCAGCAGCCGGACAGGGAGTGGTCGCAATCAGCCCCAGCATTTT | CASSRTGSGRNQPQHF
- | TRBJ2-7 | once | TRBV20-1 | TGCAGTGCCAGCAGCCAAGGGGACATTTACGAGCAGTACTTC | CSASSQGDIYEQYF
TRBD2 | TRBJ2-5 | few | TRBV12-3/TRBV12-4 | TGTGCCAGCAGTTTTTTAGCGGGAGTAGAGACCCAGTACTTC | CASSFLAGVETQYF
- | TRBJ1-2 | - | TRBV12-3/TRBV12-4 | TGTGCCAGCAGTTACTCGATTGGGGTAAACACCTTC | CASSYSIGVNTF
TRBD2 | TRBJ2-5 | few | TRBV7-9 | TGTGCCAGCAGCTCAAAGGGACTAGCGGGCCAGTACTTC | CASSSKGLAGQYF
- | TRBJ1-2 | - | TRBV29-1 | TGCAGCTTAGGCGAGGGAAATTCTGGCTACACCTTC | CSLGEGNSGYTF
TRBD1 | TRBJ2-7 | - | TRBV2 | TGTGCCAGCAGGGACCTCAGGGGGAGCTACGAGCAGTACTTC | CASRDLRGSYEQYF
TRBD1 | TRBJ1-6 | many | TRBV9 | TGTGCCAGCAGCGTAGGGGACAGGGATTCACCCCTCCACTTT | CASSVGDRDSPLHF
- | TRBJ1-2 | - | TRBV7-3 | TGTGCCAGCAGCCTCCTAGCTAACTATGGCTACACCTTC | CASSLLANYGYTF
TRBD1 | TRBJ1-1 | many | TRBV11-2 | TGTGCCAGCAGCTTATCAGGGGGCGACACTGAAGCTTTCTTT | CASSLSGGDTEAFF
TRBD1 | TRBJ1-2 | few | TRBV6-4 | TGTGCCAGCAAACCGTCCGGGACAGAAGGCGGCTACACCTTC | CASKPSGTEGGYTF
TRBD1 | TRBJ1-2 | few | TRBV7-9 | TGTGCCAGCAGTCCGGGGGACAGGTCGACTGGCTACACCTTC | CASSPGDRSTGYTF
- | TRBJ1-6 | - | TRBV9 | TGTGCCAGCAGCCGAGGCGAGAACTCACCCCTCCACTTT | CASSRGENSPLHF
TRBD1 | TRBJ2-5 | - | TRBV6-5 | TGTGCCAGCAGTTGGACAGGGGACGGCGAGACCCAGTACTTC | CASSWTGDGETQYF
TRBD2 | TRBJ2-5 | - | TRBV19 | TGTGCCAGTAGTAAGACTAGCGGAGAGGAGACCCAGTACTTC | CASSKTSGEETQYF